This paragraph reports one TCR beta chain. From around 440 ng of RNA, a library with molecular barcoded alpha/delta and beta/gamma adaptors was made. TCRdb processed the reads anew with MiXCR; each CDR3 protein has one entry. The sample records about 23,000 distinct CDR3 sequences, 12% to 15% being singletons. V was trimmed by 3 bases and J by 6 bases, leaving 8 bases between them. Germline V gene lookup returns CDR1 MGHRA and CDR2 YSYEKL. The CDR3 totals 13 residues. This record belongs to a study of read filtering for tumor transcriptome and immune sequencing. The specimen sequenced was a population of CD138-negative cells sorted from bone marrow. The rearrangement links TRBV4-1 to TRBJ2-2, with unresolved D. The TCR sequence derives from a donor aged 40 or older with multiple myeloma. The CDR3 sequence: CASSQFLSGELFF. DNA of the CDR3: TGCGCCAGCAGCCAGTTCTTGTCCGGGGAGCTGTTTTTT.